This TCR beta chain was identified in a study of blood T cell repertoires in COVID-19. Study-wide context: Acute-phase and convalescent COVID-19 samples originated in the United States, Italy and Spain. Nucleic acid was either cDNA or gDNA, and it came from T cells, B-cell-depleted T cells, or PBMCs.

Under the authors' procedure: Estimated nucleated cell counts came from reference gene primer amplification. Measured with immunoSEQ multiplex PCR; TCRdb has only the in-frame clones, and not every one. V and J calls and clone size are as listed in that table; D and trimming were resolved from the DNA. The sample has approximately 81,000 clones, 90% to 95% seen once. The V gene's germline CDR1 is KGHSH and CDR2 LQKENI. This CDR3 is 13 amino acids long. Between the trimmed V and J ends, which lost 2 bases and 3 bases, there was a span of 7 bases. This TCR was sampled from a woman between 50 and 59 years old in a cohort sampled during active COVID-19. The sequenced sample consisted of peripheral blood. This chain links TRBV18 with TRBJ1-2; no definite D call. The DNA for the CDR3 is TGTGCCAGCTCACCAGCGCTGGACTATGGCTACACCTTC. It translates to CASSPALDYGYTF.